This T cell receptor (beta chain) derives from a study of Ad26.COV2.S vaccination and SARS-CoV-2 variants. Germline CDR1 is MNHEY and CDR2 is SMNVEV (reference sequence). This CDR3 is built from 14 residues. V was shortened by 6 bases and J by 3 bases, with 12 bases between the two germline ends. TCRdb's copy holds only in-frame clones and misses some; the assay was immunoSEQ multiplex PCR. The sample lists around 370,000 clones, approximately 90% occurring once. The chain recombines TRBV27 with TRBJ1-5; D possibly corresponds to TRBD1 (5 bases). This clonotype was obtained from a human donor who had recovered from COVID-19. Here the sequenced sample was peripheral blood, taken after recovery from COVID-19. The CDR3 coding sequence is TGTGCCAGCAGGAATCAGGGAAACAATCAGCCCCAGCATTTT. This gives the protein CASRNQGNNQPQHF.